This entry is about one TCR beta chain. Its specificity is unknown. The PCR contained 60 Vbeta and 13 Jbeta primers. Sequencing used immunoSEQ multiplex PCR; TCRdb keeps in-frame clones, though not all of them. The data hold about 110,000 clones, with 74% observed a single time. The CDR3 loop spans 15 amino acids. The junction had 7 bases not matched to a gene; V was cut back by 6 bases and J by 4 bases. Germline lookup yields CDR1 MNHNS and CDR2 SASEGT. The donors comprised healthy bone marrow donors. The sample comes from a study of cytomegalovirus exposure and HLA in healthy donors. Study-level points and caveats: Later analysis found that TCR beta chains associated with HLA were more clonally expanded than other, equally common chains. TCR beta V- and J-gene trimming was later associated with a missense DCLRE1C variant.

Sample: PBMCs. The sequence was obtained from a man aged 50 or older in good health and CMV-seropositive. The chain links TRBV6-1 to TRBJ2-5, with 11 bases aligning to TRBD2. CDR3 region: CASRAELAGVETQYF. Here the CDR3 DNA reads TGTGCCAGCAGGGCGGAACTAGCGGGAGTAGAGACCCAGTACTTC.